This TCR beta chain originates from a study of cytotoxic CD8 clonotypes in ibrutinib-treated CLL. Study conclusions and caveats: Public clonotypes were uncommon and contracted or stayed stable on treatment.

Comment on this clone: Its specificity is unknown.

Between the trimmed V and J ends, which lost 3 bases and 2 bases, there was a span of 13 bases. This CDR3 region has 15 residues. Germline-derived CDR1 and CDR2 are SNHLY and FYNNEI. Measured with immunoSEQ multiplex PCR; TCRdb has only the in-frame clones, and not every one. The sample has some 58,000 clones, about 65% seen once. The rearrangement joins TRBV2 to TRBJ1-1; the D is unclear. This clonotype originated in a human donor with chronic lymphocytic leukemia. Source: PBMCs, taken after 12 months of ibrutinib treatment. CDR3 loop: CASSEGGRSNTEAFF. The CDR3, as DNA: TGTGCCAGCAGTGAGGGCGGACGGAGTAACACTGAAGCTTTCTTT.